This TCR beta chain was sequenced for a study of cytomegalovirus exposure and HLA in healthy donors. The study's findings and limits: Researchers catalogued around 150 TCR beta chains as cytomegalovirus-associated.

PCR used 60 Vbeta primers and 13 Jbeta primers. The repertoire was sequenced with immunoSEQ multiplex PCR; TCRdb's copy has only in-frame clones and lacks some. The data contain about 150,000 clones, 70% to 80% of them singletons. CDR3 length equals 17 residues. With respect to this clone: What it recognizes is unknown.

The chain employs TRBV21-1 and TRBJ2-3; the table's D call, TRBD2, was not checked against the DNA. TRBV21-1 is classified as a pseudogene. This sequence originates from a young man in good health and CMV-seropositive. The source material was PBMCs. This CDR3 is CASSSRLAGAGTDTQYF. DNA of the CDR3: TGTGCCAGCAGCTCACGACTAGCGGGAGCCGGCACAGATACGCAGTATTTT.